The sequence of this T cell receptor beta chain was determined in a study of T cell repertoires in cytomegalovirus infection. General observations from the study: The study identified carriers of CMV plus the relevant HLA from cumulative public TCR beta family frequency.

V shed 0 bases, J shed 12 bases, and the junction held 11 bases outside the gene matches. CDR1 and CDR2 (germline): LNHNV, YYDKDF (reference sequence). There are 14 residues in the CDR3. TCRdb reprocessed the reads with MiXCR, giving one entry per CDR3 protein. The sample lists hundreds of thousands of distinct CDR3 sequences; around a sixth were seen once. A remark on this clonotype: What it recognizes is unknown.

The origin of this receptor is a human donor in good health (CMV status not recorded). Some clones in this sample may be carry-over from other donors' samples. The chain carries TRBV15 and TRBJ2-7, with TRBD1 matching 7 bases. Sequences were obtained from PBMCs. Here the CDR3 DNA reads TGTGCCACCAGCAGAGATCCCGGACAGGCGATGGGGTACTTC. It specifies CATSRDPGQAMGYF.